The source of this T cell receptor beta chain is a study of T cell changes during pregnancy in multiple sclerosis. The CDR3 sequence is 15 residues long. The germline gives CDR1 SGHKS, CDR2 YYEKEE (reference sequence). V was cut by 1 base and J by 2 bases, with 11 bases left in between. Method: immunoSEQ multiplex PCR; TCRdb's copy keeps in-frame clones and lacks some. In the table there are 100,000 or so clones, 91% of which are singletons. Specimen: peripheral blood, collected in the second trimester of pregnancy. The sequence derives from a female donor with multiple sclerosis, enrolled in a pregnancy study. V is TRBV5-5 and J is TRBJ2-3; possibly TRBD1 for D (6 bases). The chain's CDR3 is CASSLWGRTTDTQYF. The DNA for the CDR3 is TGTGCCAGCAGCTTGTGGGGGCGTACCACAGATACGCAGTATTTT.